A selection of T cell receptor beta chains follows, all from one sample in a study of blood T cell repertoires in COVID-19. The repertoire was sequenced with immunoSEQ multiplex PCR; TCRdb's copy has only in-frame clones and lacks some. The profile shows roughly 160,000 clones, 84% of them singletons. Sequenced sample: peripheral blood. These receptors originate from a man aged 18 to 29 with active or convalescent COVID-19. CDR3s leave out the opening cysteine and the closing phenylalanine or tryptophan. Each record gives: D gene, V gene, CDR3 protein. D genes are given only for firm matches.

>.|TRBV7-3
ATALAVNTEAF
>.|TRBV23-1
ASSPGTGGVYNVLT
>.|TRBV18
ASSPYPYSPGGELF
>.|TRBV19
ASSPLGSADGYT
>.|TRBV29-1
SVAVYSNQPQH
>TRBD1|TRBV11-2
ASSLEGQKYNEQF
>.|TRBV10-2
ASSGDTGQGTEAF
>TRBD2|TRBV4-2
ASSQSAGGLTDTQY
>.|TRBV10-2
ASSEAGIGYT
>TRBD1|TRBV28
ASSDRVNYNEQF
>TRBD2|TRBV3-1/TRBV3-2
ASSLGTSGRRGAKNIQY
>.|TRBV5-1
ASSRLGYPSTDTQY
>TRBD1|TRBV7-6
ASSSGLGRGHQPQH
>TRBD2|TRBV2
ASSESSGVQY
>TRBD1|TRBV5-5
ASSWTGILNEQY
>TRBD2|TRBV7-2
ASSWTSGAPYEQY
>TRBD2|TRBV3-1/TRBV3-2
ASSQSPGGGRLSYNEQF
>.|TRBV6-5
ASSYSTGNTEAF
>.|TRBV6-5
ASSNQGFQY
>TRBD1|TRBV2
ASSVDRVNTEAF
>TRBD2|TRBV5-4
ASSLATGRVSTDTQY
>TRBD1|TRBV7-6
ASSLAGGYYGYT
>.|TRBV28
ASMGPGGTDTQY
>.|TRBV4-1
ASSPSVAGVGNTIY
>.|TRBV6-5
ASTSRANYGYT
>TRBD1|TRBV11-2
ASSIRTGGVYEQY
>.|TRBV3-1/TRBV3-2
ASSQEIRGYEQY
>TRBD1|TRBV12-3/TRBV12-4
ASRGTVEAF
>.|TRBV4-3
ASSQDVKEVGYEQY
>.|TRBV11-2
ATSNRDPPEPQH
>.|TRBV5-1
ASSLDGNNQPQH
>.|TRBV30
AWSTHAGGGLVGNQPQH
>TRBD1|TRBV30
AWSLTGDQPQH
>.|TRBV4-3
ASSQDAGLLGEQY
>.|TRBV5-6
ASSLGGNTEAF
>TRBD2|TRBV7-7
ASSPGLAGGLDTQY
>TRBD1|TRBV6-5
ASSSNRQGGGGYT
>TRBD1|TRBV2
ASSGDRYSNQPQH
>.|TRBV19
ASNTGKGTEAF
>.|TRBV6-5
ASSYDGRPVEAF
>.|TRBV18
ASSPTGRETQY
>.|TRBV28
ASSPPKGQYVTEAF
>.|TRBV11-1
ASSRTRDEQY
>TRBD2|TRBV29-1
SVGTSVNTGELF
>.|TRBV7-6
ASSPGRAPLYEQY
>TRBD1|TRBV5-1
ASSLGRGLNSPLH
>.|TRBV5-1
ASSLAQYNEQF
>.|TRBV6-2/TRBV6-3
ASSYSGSQKY
>TRBD2|TRBV18
ASSPAAVRGVYEQY
>.|TRBV4-2
ASSRRGGNEQF
>TRBD2|TRBV2
ASSEGGGRTDTQY
>.|TRBV18
ASSPDYINQPQH
>TRBD2|TRBV28
ASNLRTSFYNEQF
>.|TRBV6-5
ASSYSGGGNTGELF
>TRBD2|TRBV15
ATSRKVLAGGPTDTQY
>.|TRBV18
ASSQGERVGGYT
>.|TRBV30
AWSQGGASYEQY
>.|TRBV27
ASSRQEPNSPLH
>.|TRBV6-7
ASILDSYGYT
>.|TRBV7-2
ASSLGMIGLGSYNEQF